The T cell receptor beta chain described here comes from a study of Ad26.COV2.S vaccination and SARS-CoV-2 variants. The treatment denotes: roughly 20 received Ad26.COV2.S at low or high dose, single or two shots; 5 received placebo; per-sample allocation not given. Samples were taken on day 63 after the first vaccine or placebo injection. The repertoire was sequenced with immunoSEQ multiplex PCR; TCRdb's copy has only in-frame clones and lacks some. The data contain around 300,000 clones, approximately 86% of them singletons. This CDR3 has 14 residues. Trimming cost V 3 bases and J 0 bases, with 9 bases left between them. From germline, CDR1 is SGDLS and CDR2 YYNGEE.

V gene TRBV9 combines with J gene TRBJ1-2; D might be TRBD1 (6 bases). Specimen: peripheral blood, collected in a trial of Ad26.COV2.S vaccine versus placebo. The sequence was obtained from a person aged 18 to 65 who received the Ad26.COV2.S COVID-19 vaccine or a placebo. The CDR3 reads CASSEQGPNYGYTF. CDR3 DNA sequence: TGTGCCAGCAGCGAACAGGGTCCTAACTATGGCTACACCTTC.